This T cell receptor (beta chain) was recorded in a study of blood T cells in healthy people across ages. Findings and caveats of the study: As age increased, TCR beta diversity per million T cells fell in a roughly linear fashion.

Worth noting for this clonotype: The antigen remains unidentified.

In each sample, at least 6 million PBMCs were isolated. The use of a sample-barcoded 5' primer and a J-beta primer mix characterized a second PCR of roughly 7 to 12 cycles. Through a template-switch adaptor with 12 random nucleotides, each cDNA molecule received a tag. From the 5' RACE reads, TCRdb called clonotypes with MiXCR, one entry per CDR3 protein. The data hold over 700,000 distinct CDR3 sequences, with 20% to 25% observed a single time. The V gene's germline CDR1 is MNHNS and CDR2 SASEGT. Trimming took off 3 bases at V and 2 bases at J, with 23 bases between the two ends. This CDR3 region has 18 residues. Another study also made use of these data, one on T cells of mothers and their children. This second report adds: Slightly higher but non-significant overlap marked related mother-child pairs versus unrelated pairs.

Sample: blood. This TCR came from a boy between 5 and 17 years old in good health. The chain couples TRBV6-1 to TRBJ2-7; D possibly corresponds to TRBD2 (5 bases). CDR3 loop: CASSEPSSRAPATYEQYF. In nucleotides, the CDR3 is TGTGCCAGCAGTGAGCCCTCCTCGCGGGCCCCAGCCACCTACGAGCAGTACTTC.